The clone carrying this TCR beta chain was recorded a few times. No antigen is known for it. This CDR3 spans 15 amino acids. CDR1 and CDR2 (germline): SSHAT, FNYEAQ (reference sequence). Deletions cut 1 base from V and 2 bases from J, with 10 bases between. The sample belongs to a study of blood T cells in healthy people across ages. Study-wide results and caveats: The recorded TCR beta diversity per million T cells decreased in a roughly linear manner with age. More naive CD4+ cells and higher diversity were found in long-lived than in aged donors.

The donors, all healthy, were Caucasians living in Russia, aged roughly 6 to 95. A J-beta primer mix and a sample-barcoded 5' primer were used in a second PCR of about 7 to 12 cycles. A template-switch adaptor that had 12 random nucleotides put a tag on each cDNA molecule. MiXCR, run by TCRdb on the 5' RACE reads, gives a single entry per CDR3 protein. The sample consists of more than 550,000 distinct CDR3 sequences, around a fifth of them appearing once. The chain employs TRBV7-7 and TRBJ2-3; the D gene is possibly TRBD1 (5 bases). This clonotype was obtained from a man aged 70 or older in good health. Sequencing was performed on blood. Here the CDR3 reads CASSLGGRDTDTQYF. The CDR3 nucleotides are TGTGCCAGCAGCTTAGGGGGCAGAGACACAGATACGCAGTATTTT.